Below, 2 T cell receptor beta chains from the same sample are listed, as sequenced in a study of identical twins. Using its own MiXCR run on the 5' RACE reads, TCRdb lists one record per CDR3 protein. The sample shows hundreds of thousands of distinct CDR3 sequences, about 12% of them seen only once. In addition, the sample was reused for a study of yellow fever vaccine responses in identical twins.

The sequenced material came from PBMCs. These receptors all come from a woman aged 18-29 years in good health.

This clonotype was counted only a few times. The CDR3 spells CASRGLAGDLNTGELFF. In nucleotides, the CDR3 is TGTGCCAGCAGGGGACTAGCGGGGGATCTGAACACCGGGGAGCTGTTTTTT. The chain is built from TRBV6-1 and TRBJ2-2; TRBD2 matches at 14 bases. Germline CDR1 reads MNHNS; CDR2 reads SASEGT. There are 17 residues in the CDR3. Unmatched junction bases numbered 4, after V lost 6 bases and J lost 1 base.

J is TRBJ1-2 and V is TRBV29-1; a weak D match, TRBD1 (5 bases). Deletions cut 5 bases from V and 5 bases from J, with 18 bases between. Germline assignment: CDR1 SQVTM and CDR2 ANQGSEA. The CDR3 has 14 amino acids. The CDR3 coding sequence is TGCAGCGTTCTCACAGGTCCGGTGGGGTATGGCTACACCTTC. Translation gives CSVLTGPVGYGYTF.